This T cell receptor beta chain was profiled in a study of cytomegalovirus exposure and HLA in healthy donors. Study-wide results and limits: A list of roughly 180 TCR beta chains associated with cytomegalovirus was given. In a later analysis, HLA-associated beta chains showed higher expansion and lower generation probabilities than comparable chains.

Unrecorded immune exposures were likely, despite nominal health at sampling. Germline CDR1 is SGHVS and CDR2 is FQNEAQ. The CDR3 sequence is 17 residues long. V trimming: 5 bases; J trimming: 4 bases; junction bases outside the gene matches: 13. In this sample, this clone turned up a few times. Its antigen remains unknown. PCR primers comprised 60 Vbeta and 13 Jbeta primers. Sequencing used immunoSEQ multiplex PCR; TCRdb keeps in-frame clones, though not all of them. In the table there are around 72,000 clones, 66% of which are singletons. This clonotype was obtained from a middle-aged man in good health and CMV-seropositive. The sequenced material came from PBMCs. This sequence joins TRBV7-8 and TRBJ1-3, with 8 bases identical to TRBD1. CDR3 loop: CASSPWGWTGSGNTIYF. The CDR3 bases are TGTGCCAGCAGCCCCTGGGGGTGGACAGGGTCCGGAAACACCATATATTTT.